This T cell receptor beta chain stems from a study of blood T cell repertoires in COVID-19. Whole-study context: The study drew acute and convalescent COVID-19 samples from the United States, Italy and Spain. In each case, the material was cDNA or gDNA derived from T cells, B-cell-depleted T cells, or PBMCs.

Patients of the Seattle cohort, enrolled during active infection, were followed longitudinally. Trimming removed 3 bases from V and 2 bases from J, with 6 bases in between. This CDR3 region has 13 residues. CDR1 is MNHEY and CDR2 is SVGAGI in the germline V gene. As processed by the authors: By means of reference gene primer amplification, nucleated cell counts were estimated. TCRdb's table, derived via immunoSEQ multiplex PCR, lists solely in-frame clones and lacks some. V, J and clone size are those of that table, while D and trimming were read from the DNA. This table holds 250,000 to 350,000 clones, about nine tenths found once.

The receptor comes from a woman under 40 with COVID-19, enrolled during active disease. Sequencing used peripheral blood. This chain joins TRBV6-5 and TRBJ2-3; D not resolved. The CDR3 is CASSYSITDTQYF. CDR3 sequence (DNA): TGTGCCAGCAGTTATTCAATCACAGATACGCAGTATTTT.